This T cell receptor beta chain was retrieved from a study of radiotherapy plus CTLA-4 blockade in lung cancer. Whole-study context: Overall, approximately 18% of patients showed an objective response, while roughly 28% attained disease control.

The germline V gene has CDR1 SGHTA and CDR2 FQGNSA. The CDR3 length is 14 residues. As for this clone: Its specificity is not known. The junction departs from germline at one end; a sequencing error may be responsible.

People whose metastatic non-small-cell lung cancer was chemo-refractory got focal radiation along with CTLA-4 blockade by ipilimumab. Findings and caveats of the study: Best predicting response, reportedly, were early blood T cell clone dynamics, with interferon-beta. Clones derived from tumor TCRs expanded in blood after radiotherapy plus ipilimumab.

Sequencing used immunoSEQ multiplex PCR; TCRdb keeps in-frame clones, though not all of them. In the table there are tens of thousands of clones, 75% of which are singletons. The receptor's source is a human donor with non-small cell lung cancer who had stable disease on radiotherapy plus ipilimumab. This chain uses TRBV7-2 with TRBJ1-5; D not resolved. The sample here was peripheral blood, taken from a patient treated with radiotherapy plus ipilimumab. CDR3 coding DNA: TGTGCCAGCAGCTTTTTTAGTGTCAGTCAGCCCCAGCGTTTT. Protein: CASSFFSVSQPQRF.